Described below is a single TCR beta chain sequence and its context. What it binds is unknown. The data were obtained in a study of persistence of HIV-infected CD4 T cells. Study at large: Up to about 200 mL blood was drawn at multiple time points; two donors had single-time leukapheresis. Findings of the study overall: Bulk TCR data could not be restricted to HIV-1-infected CMV-responding cells.

An overlapping HIV-1 Gag peptide pool stimulated these cells at about 1 ug/peptide/mL. CD40L/CD69 double-negative CD45RO-high memory CD4+ T cells were collected. The CDR3 spans 17 residues. Looked up from germline, CDR1 is ENHRY and CDR2 is SYGVKD. With V trimmed by 0 bases and J by 4 bases, 9 bases remained unmatched. The immunoSEQ assay was version 4, run in survey mode. TCRdb keeps only in-frame clones here, not all; method: immunoSEQ multiplex PCR. This sample carries some 58,000 clones, 65% to 80% of them seen once, and the ten largest clones take under 2%. The receptor was derived from an adult man with HIV who was CMV-seropositive. This specimen was CD4+ T cells sorted from PBMCs after approximately 19-hour stimulation, taken from a patient who received antiretroviral therapy. The rearrangement uses TRBV10-3 and TRBJ1-3; 7 nucleotides match TRBD1. The CDR3 reads CAISESTGRGPGNTIYF. CDR3 nucleotides: TGTGCCATCAGTGAGTCGACGGGGAGGGGGCCAGGAAACACCATATATTTT.